A single sample is the source of the 20 T cell receptor beta chains below, sequenced in a study of blood T cell repertoires in COVID-19. The assay was immunoSEQ multiplex PCR, and TCRdb's table has in-frame clones only and misses some. Among 130,000 to 150,000 clones listed, about 85% were seen once. Sequenced material: peripheral blood. Source of these receptors: a human donor in a cohort sampled during active COVID-19.

This chain connects TRBV7-2 to TRBJ2-1; D may be TRBD2 (6 bases). Per the germline V gene, CDR1 is SGHTA and CDR2 is FQGNSA. V was clipped by 1 base and J by 7 bases, with 23 bases between them. This CDR3 has 18 residues. The DNA of the CDR3 is TGTGCCAGCAGCTTAGGAGGAGGGCGGGACGCCATTATAAATGAGCAGTTCTTC. Protein product: CASSLGGGRDAIINEQFF.

The V call is TRBV7-2, the J call TRBJ1-2, with D unclear. Germline values: CDR1 SGHTA, CDR2 FQGNSA. This CDR3 has 14 residues. The V gene lost 4 bases and the J gene lost 8 bases, with 17 bases spanning the gap. This CDR3 reads CASSSPGYGGGYTF. CDR3 bases: TGTGCCAGCAGCTCTCCGGGGTACGGTGGGGGCTACACCTTC. Full variable domain (rest looked up from reference TRBV7-2 and TRBJ1-2): GAGVSQSPSNKVTEKGKDVELRCDPISGHTALYWYRQSLGQGLEFLIYFQGNSAPDKSGLPSDRFSAERTGGSVSTLTIQRTQQEDSAVYLCASSSPGYGGGYTFGSGTRLTVV.

J is TRBJ2-5 and V is TRBV5-1; 8 bases match TRBD2. The V gene's germline CDR1 is SGHRS and CDR2 YFSETQ. V dropped 1 base and J dropped 0; count of bases not matched to a gene: 5. This CDR3 comprises 16 residues. DNA of the CDR3: TGCGCCAGCAGCTTGTCAAGCGGGGGATACCAAGAGACCCAGTACTTC. This codes for CASSLSSGGYQETQYF.

The V call is TRBV15, the J call TRBJ1-1; D gene uncertain. Trimming shortened V by 1 base and J by 0 bases, and 12 bases separated the two germline ends. CDR3 length: 16 residues. Germline CDR1 LNHNV, CDR2 YYDKDF (reference sequence). The CDR3: CATSRVTMYMNTEAFF. The CDR3 region has the DNA TGTGCCACCAGCAGAGTCACCATGTACATGAACACTGAAGCTTTCTTT.

CDR3 residues: CASSFLAGPYNEQFF. For the CDR3, the DNA is TGTGCCAGCAGCTTCTTAGCGGGGCCCTACAATGAGCAGTTCTTC. The rearrangement joins TRBV7-8 to TRBJ2-1; TRBD2 matches 8 bases. The CDR3 is made up of 15 amino acids. The germline CDR1 and CDR2 sequences are SGHVS and FQNEAQ. V shed 3 bases, J shed 2 bases, and the junction held 3 bases outside the gene matches.

This clone was detected once. V usage is TRBV5-8 and J usage is TRBJ2-1; 12 bases line up with TRBD2. This CDR3 has 16 residues. Trimming took 5 bases from V and 5 from J; bases not matched to a gene: 8. CDR1 and CDR2 (germline): SGHTS, YDEGEE. CDR3 coding DNA: TGTGCCAGCAGGACCCTAGCGGGGGGGTCCCACAATGAGCAGTTCTTC. Protein: CASRTLAGGSHNEQFF.

This rearrangement joins TRBV5-1 to TRBJ2-6; 8 nucleotides match TRBD1. Per the germline V gene, CDR1 is SGHRS and CDR2 is YFSETQ. This CDR3 has 18 amino acids. J gave up 1 base and V 4 bases, and 10 bases lay outside the gene matches. Here the CDR3 DNA reads TGCGCCAGCAGCCCTAGGACAGGGATGGGGTCTGGGGCCAACGTCCTGACTTTC. Residues: CASSPRTGMGSGANVLTF.

The chain combines TRBV5-6 with TRBJ2-2, with a possible D match to TRBD1 (6 bases). Germline V gene data show CDR1 as SGHDT and CDR2 as YYEEEE. Trimming removed 6 bases at V and 3 bases at J, with 21 bases between. The CDR3 has 17 residues. The CDR3 nucleotides read TGTGCCAGCAATTTTAATGTGGGCAGGGGCTACACCGGGGAGCTGTTTTTT. It is translated as CASNFNVGRGYTGELFF.

J is TRBJ1-4 and V is TRBV5-4; 7 bases are a match to TRBD1. Trimming took 7 bases from V and 6 from J; bases not matched to a gene: 9. The CDR3 has 14 amino acids. The V gene's germline CDR1 is SGHNT and CDR2 YYREEE (reference sequence). The DNA of the CDR3 is TGTGCCAGCTCCTCGGACAGGTGGGATGAAAAACTGTTTTTT. It yields the protein CASSSDRWDEKLFF.

The CDR3 nucleotides are TGTGCCTGCCCCGGACAGCTGAACACCGGGGAGCTGTTTTTT. It yields the protein CACPGQLNTGELFF. The chain couples TRBV30 to TRBJ2-2, with D maybe TRBD1 (6 bases). Germline CDR1 and CDR2: GTSNPN and SVGIG (reference sequence). This CDR3 spans 14 amino acids. Trimming left V 6 bases short and J 1 base short, with 12 bases between.

The chain employs TRBV9 and TRBJ1-4, with 10 bases aligning to TRBD1. V lost 0 bases to trimming and J lost 7 bases; unmatched junction nucleotides: 3. The CDR3 is 15 residues long. The germline V gene has CDR1 SGDLS and CDR2 YYNGEE. The CDR3 DNA sequence: TGTGCCAGCAGCGTAGGGGACAGGGGTAGTGAAAAACTGTTTTTT. Residues: CASSVGDRGSEKLFF.

This clone was seen a single time. V and J are TRBV27 and TRBJ1-6; D not resolved. The CDR3 has 15 amino acids. Looked up from germline, CDR1 is MNHEY and CDR2 is SMNVEV (reference sequence). Trimming pared 6 bases from V and 0 bases from J, leaving 9 bases between. The CDR3 nucleotides are TGTGCCAGCAGCCACACCAGCTCCTATAATTCACCCCTCCACTTT. It translates to CASSHTSSYNSPLHF.

The chain is built from TRBV7-2 and TRBJ1-5, with D hard to call. The V end was cut by 2 bases, the J end by 6 bases, with 5 bases between. CDR1 SGHTA and CDR2 FQGNSA come from the germline V gene. The CDR3 totals 12 residues. CDR3 nucleotide sequence: TGTGCCAGCAGCTTAAGAGGTCAGCCCCAGCATTTT. Protein: CASSLRGQPQHF.

The gene calls are TRBV5-6 and TRBJ1-4; weak D call: TRBD1 (5 bases). The ends were cut back, 3 bases at V and 3 bases at J, with 15 bases in the middle. This CDR3 region has 16 residues. The V gene's germline CDR1 is SGHDT and CDR2 YYEEEE. The CDR3 bases are TGTGCCAGCAGCTCGCTCCGGGACTTAGCTAATGAAAAACTGTTTTTT. Protein product: CASSSLRDLANEKLFF.

This clone was detected only once. This sequence joins TRBV7-9 and TRBJ2-5, with 7 bases lining up with TRBD1. The CDR3 is 16 amino acids. Germline values: CDR1 SEHNR, CDR2 FQNEAQ (reference sequence). The trim removed 2 bases at V and 2 bases at J, leaving 8 bases unmatched. Here the CDR3 reads CASSLSRQGAQETQYF. The DNA of the CDR3 is TGTGCCAGCAGCTTATCCCGACAGGGCGCACAAGAGACCCAGTACTTC. The variable domain in full, completed from reference TRBV7-9 and TRBJ2-5, reads DTGVSQNPRHKITKRGQNVTFRCDPISEHNRLYWYRQTLGQGPEFLTYFQNEAQLEKSRLLSDRFSAERPKGSFSTLEIQRTEQGDSAMYLCASSLSRQGAQETQYFGPGTRLLVL.

The V gene is TRBV5-4, the J gene TRBJ1-1; 7 nucleotides align to TRBD1. The CDR3 has 15 residues. Germline values: CDR1 SGHNT, CDR2 YYREEE (reference sequence). V lost 4 bases and J lost 0; bases outside the gene matches: 6. CDR3 loop: CASSPGGQMNTEAFF. In DNA, the CDR3 is TGTGCCAGCAGCCCAGGGGGGCAGATGAACACTGAAGCTTTCTTT.

V usage is TRBV12-3 or TRBV12-4 and J usage is TRBJ1-2; D is possibly TRBD1 (5 bases). The length of the CDR3 is 13 residues. The V end was cut by 8 bases, the J end by 5 bases, with 15 bases between. CDR3 amino acids: CASFRDSSYGYTF. CDR3 DNA: TGTGCCAGCTTTAGAGACAGTTCTTATGGCTACACCTTC.

V gene TRBV7-2 combines with J gene TRBJ2-2; perhaps TRBD1 as D (6 bases). V shed 5 bases and J shed 6 bases, with 10 bases lying between them. CDR3 length equals 13 residues. Germline V gene lookup returns CDR1 SGHTA and CDR2 FQGNSA. The CDR3: CASSPRTAGELFF. In DNA, the CDR3 is TGTGCCAGCAGCCCAAGGACAGCCGGGGAGCTGTTTTTT. The full variable domain, its missing parts supplied by reference TRBV7-2 and TRBJ2-2, is GAGVSQSPSNKVTEKGKDVELRCDPISGHTALYWYRQSLGQGLEFLIYFQGNSAPDKSGLPSDRFSAERTGGSVSTLTIQRTQQEDSAVYLCASSPRTAGELFFGEGSRLTVL.

The CDR3 DNA reads as TGTGCCACCAGTGATTCAGTGAACACTGAAGCTTTCTTT. Translation gives CATSDSVNTEAFF. The chain employs TRBV24-1 and TRBJ1-1; D call uncertain. Germline values: CDR1 KGHDR, CDR2 SFDVKD. The CDR3 is 13 residues long. V was shortened by 2 bases and J by 0 bases, with 3 bases between the two germline ends.

This clone was found a few times. The J gene is TRBJ1-3, the V gene TRBV19; TRBD1 aligns across 9 bases. Germline CDR1 and CDR2: LNHDA and SQIVND (reference sequence). The V segment lost 4 bases and the J segment 3 bases; nucleotides outside the gene matches: 4. The CDR3 runs to 15 residues. The CDR3 spells CASSTGTGHGNTIYF. CDR3 DNA sequence: TGTGCCAGTAGTACCGGGACAGGGCATGGAAACACCATATATTTT.